These 32 T cell receptor beta chains were all obtained from the same sample, sequenced in a study of T cells in tuberculosis. Time point defined: new active TB diagnosis, blood taken before or within 7 days of starting treatment. Using immunoSEQ multiplex PCR, the repertoire was profiled, and TCRdb retains in-frame clones only, with some absent. Here the sample spans tens of thousands of clones, around 94% being singletons. The source material was PBMCs, sampled at tuberculosis diagnosis. These receptors came from an adult with tuberculosis.

V is TRBV18 and J is TRBJ2-1; 8 bases line up with TRBD1. CDR1 and CDR2 from the germline V gene are KGHSH and LQKENI. The V and J ends lost 5 bases and 1 base, in that order; junction bases with no gene match: 7. The CDR3 sequence is 16 residues long. The CDR3 DNA reads TGTGCCAGCTCATCGACAGGGGAAGTTTCCTACAATGAGCAGTTCTTC. Protein product: CASSSTGEVSYNEQFF.

The rearrangement links TRBV29-1 to TRBJ1-2; a weak D match, TRBD1 (6 bases). There are 15 residues in the CDR3. V lost 0 bases and J 6 bases, leaving 17 bases between the germline ends. Germline V gives CDR1 SQVTM, CDR2 ANQGSEA. The CDR3 here is CSVEDPTRGLDGYTF. The CDR3 bases are TGCAGCGTTGAAGATCCTACCAGGGGCCTCGATGGCTACACCTTC.

This chain joins TRBV5-1 and TRBJ1-3, with D possibly being TRBD1 (5 bases). Germline lookup yields CDR1 SGHRS and CDR2 YFSETQ. V lost 7 bases and J 4 bases, leaving 15 bases between the germline ends. This CDR3 comprises 14 residues. The DNA of the CDR3 is TGCGCCAGCGGAAAGGAGGGGAGAGGAAACACCATATATTTT. Amino acid sequence: CASGKEGRGNTIYF.

This rearrangement joins TRBV15 to TRBJ2-7; 8 bases align to TRBD1. CDR3 length: 16 residues. With V trimmed by 5 bases and J by 1 base, 10 bases remained unmatched. CDR1 and CDR2 (germline): LNHNV, YYDKDF (reference sequence). In nucleotides, the CDR3 is TGTGCCACCAGCGTTATCCGACAGGGGTTATCCTACGAGCAGTACTTC. Translation gives CATSVIRQGLSYEQYF.

The chain couples TRBV9 to TRBJ1-3; a weak D match, TRBD1 (5 bases). The CDR3 contains 16 residues. Germline V gene sequence: CDR1 SGDLS, CDR2 YYNGEE. Trimming shortened V by 0 bases and J by 4 bases, and 14 bases separated the two germline ends. This CDR3 reads CASSVDARARGNTIYF. The DNA of the CDR3 is TGTGCCAGCAGCGTAGATGCCAGGGCCCGGGGAAACACCATATATTTT.

The rearrangement joins TRBV6-1 to TRBJ1-5; 8 bases align to TRBD1. The trim removed 4 bases at V and 0 bases at J, leaving 5 bases unmatched. The CDR3 contains 16 residues. CDR1 is MNHNS, CDR2 SASEGT, per germline. The CDR3 coding sequence is TGTGCCAGCAGTGCGACAGGGGCCGTTAGCAATCAGCCCCAGCATTTT. Protein sequence: CASSATGAVSNQPQHF.

This chain joins TRBV14 and TRBJ2-3; TRBD1 aligns across 8 bases. The ends lost 2 bases at V and 0 bases at J; junction bases unmatched: 10. The CDR3 extends over 18 amino acids. Germline loops: CDR1 SGHDN, CDR2 FVKESK. The CDR3 DNA follows: TGTGCCAGCAGCCAAAAAAATACAGGGGGGTGGAGCACAGATACGCAGTATTTT. It translates to CASSQKNTGGWSTDTQYF.

The chain has TRBV7-7 and TRBJ2-3; 10 nucleotides line up with TRBD2. Germline-derived CDR1 and CDR2 are SSHAT and FNYEAQ (reference sequence). V trimming: 5 bases; J trimming: 6 bases; junction bases outside the gene matches: 5. The CDR3 consists of 14 residues. CDR3 sequence reads: CASSLSGGADTQYF. The CDR3 DNA reads as TGTGCCAGCAGCCTAAGCGGGGGGGCCGATACGCAGTATTTT.

The chain recombines TRBV28 with TRBJ1-3, with D perhaps TRBD1 (6 bases). This CDR3 contains 18 residues. V lost 5 bases, J lost 0 bases, and 20 bases lay in between. CDR1 MDHEN and CDR2 SYDVKM come from the germline V gene. The CDR3 coding sequence is TGTGCCAGCAGTGGTTCTCCCTTCAGGGGCCCCTCTGGAAACACCATATATTTT. Encoded protein: CASSGSPFRGPSGNTIYF.

This clone was detected only once. J is TRBJ1-2 and V is TRBV2; TRBD1 is a possible D gene (6 bases). CDR1 SNHLY and CDR2 FYNNEI come from the germline V gene. Trimming took off 7 bases at V and 6 bases at J, with 18 bases between the two ends. The CDR3 is 14 amino acids. CDR3 nucleotide sequence: TGTGCCAGCACCCAACAGGGAATATGGGATGGCTACACCTTC. It codes for CASTQQGIWDGYTF.

The J gene is TRBJ1-6, the V gene TRBV6-1; 8 bases line up with TRBD1. Germline V gene sequence: CDR1 MNHNS, CDR2 SASEGT. Trimming at V came to 4 bases and at J to 7 bases, leaving 3 bases not matched to a gene. The length of the CDR3 is 14 residues. The CDR3 DNA sequence: TGTGCCAGCAGTGGACAGGGGATGAATTCACCCCTCCACTTT. It translates to CASSGQGMNSPLHF.

V is TRBV6-1 and J is TRBJ2-3, with D possibly matching TRBD2 (6 bases). The CDR3 is made up of 13 amino acids. Trimming removed 6 bases from V and 1 base from J, with 8 bases in between. The germline V gene has CDR1 MNHNS and CDR2 SASEGT. Here the CDR3 DNA reads TGTGCCAGCAGAGTAGCGGGCACAGATACGCAGTATTTT. Translated: CASRVAGTDTQYF.

The chain joins TRBV19 to TRBJ2-3; the match to TRBD2 covers 10 bases. Germline assignment: CDR1 LNHDA and CDR2 SQIVND (reference sequence). This CDR3 contains 17 residues. The V segment lost 5 bases and the J segment 6 bases; nucleotides outside the gene matches: 14. CDR3: CASSDGGLADVKDTQYF. CDR3 DNA: TGTGCCAGTAGTGACGGCGGACTAGCGGACGTCAAGGATACGCAGTATTTT.

This rearrangement joins TRBV19 to TRBJ1-1; tentatively, D is TRBD1 (5 bases). Between the trimmed V and J ends, which lost 5 bases and 8 bases, there was a span of 9 bases. CDR3 length: 11 amino acids. Germline V gene sequence: CDR1 LNHDA, CDR2 SQIVND (reference sequence). The CDR3 sequence is CASSWRGEAFF. The CDR3, as DNA: TGTGCCAGTAGTTGGAGGGGAGAAGCTTTCTTT. Full variable domain (rest looked up from reference TRBV19 and TRBJ1-1): DGGITQSPKYLFRKEGQNVTLSCEQNLNHDAMYWYRQDPGQGLRLIYYSQIVNDFQKGDIAEGYSVSREKKESFPLTVTSAQKNPTAFYLCASSWRGEAFFGQGTRLTVV.

The chain is built from TRBV5-6 and TRBJ2-7; 7 bases agree with TRBD1. This CDR3 has 17 amino acids. The V segment lost 3 bases and the J segment 0 bases; nucleotides outside the gene matches: 12. Germline assignment: CDR1 SGHDT and CDR2 YYEEEE. CDR3 in DNA: TGTGCCAGCAGCTCCCGGACAGGATCGACCAGCTCCTACGAGCAGTACTTC. Its protein product is CASSSRTGSTSSYEQYF.

This chain joins TRBV28 and TRBJ2-7; D gene ambiguous. The germline CDR1 and CDR2 sequences are MDHEN and SYDVKM. The CDR3 runs 11 residues. V gave up 3 bases and J gave up 3 bases, with 3 bases separating them. In DNA, the CDR3 is TGTGCCAGCAGTTTTCTCTACGAGCAGTACTTC. This gives the protein CASSFLYEQYF.

The chain carries TRBV12-5 and TRBJ1-5, with a possible D match to TRBD1 (5 bases). V was shortened by 3 bases and J by 5 bases, with 11 bases between the two germline ends. In germline, CDR1 is LGHNT, CDR2 FRNRAP. The CDR3 spans 14 residues. The CDR3 sequence is CASGFGGADQPQHF. As DNA, the CDR3 is TGTGCTAGTGGTTTTGGAGGGGCCGATCAGCCCCAGCATTTT.

The chain is built from TRBV2 and TRBJ1-2; D is uncertain. The V gene's germline CDR1 is SNHLY and CDR2 FYNNEI. Trimming cost V 8 bases and J 8 bases, with 15 bases left between them. The length of the CDR3 is 12 residues. CDR3 nucleotides: TGTGCCAGCGTTTTCAAAATGACAGGCTACACCTTC. Protein: CASVFKMTGYTF.

The DNA for the CDR3 is TGTGCCAGTAGTCCGCAGACAGTCACTGAAGCTTTCTTT. Translation gives CASSPQTVTEAFF. The chain links TRBV19 to TRBJ1-1; a weak D match, TRBD1 (5 bases). This CDR3 is 13 amino acids long. The V end lost 5 bases, the J end lost 4 bases, and 11 bases lay between the germline ends. CDR1 and CDR2 from the germline V gene are LNHDA and SQIVND (reference sequence).

This clone was detected once. The gene calls are TRBV7-8 and TRBJ2-3, with D perhaps TRBD2 (5 bases). Germline loops: CDR1 SGHVS, CDR2 FQNEAQ. Trimming removed 1 base from V and 4 bases from J, with 12 bases in between. CDR3 size: 15 residues. CDR3 loop: CASSLVVGSADTQYF. The CDR3 region has the DNA TGTGCCAGCAGCTTAGTGGTGGGTAGCGCAGATACGCAGTATTTT.

The chain combines TRBV5-4 with TRBJ2-1; 7 bases line up with TRBD1. Germline lookup yields CDR1 SGHNT and CDR2 YYREEE (reference sequence). V was pared by 3 bases and J by 7 bases, with 7 bases of the junction left unmatched. The length of the CDR3 is 14 residues. CDR3 region: CASSSRSRGNEQFF. DNA of the CDR3: TGTGCCAGCAGCTCCCGTTCCAGGGGGAATGAGCAGTTCTTC. Full variable domain (missing parts from reference TRBV5-4 and TRBJ2-1): ETGVTQSPTHLIKTRGQQVTLRCSSQSGHNTVSWYQQALGQGPQFIFQYYREEENGRGNFPPRFSGLQFPNYSSELNVNALELDDSALYLCASSSRSRGNEQFFGPGTRLTVL.

The rearrangement joins TRBV20-1 to TRBJ1-1; the D gene is possibly TRBD1 (5 bases). Trimming stripped 6 bases from V and 5 bases from J, with 10 bases between. The CDR3 extends over 11 amino acids. In germline, CDR1 is DFQATT, CDR2 SNEGSKA (reference sequence). CDR3 DNA: TGCAGTGCCGTTACAGGAACTGAAGCTTTCTTT. Protein product: CSAVTGTEAFF.

The chain's CDR3 is CASSLTGNTEAFF. The DNA for the CDR3 is TGCGCCAGCAGCTTGACAGGGAACACTGAAGCTTTCTTT. The rearrangement joins TRBV5-1 to TRBJ1-1; D possibly corresponds to TRBD1 (5 bases). V lost 1 base to trimming and J lost 1 base, with 5 bases between them. The CDR3 is 13 residues long. Germline CDR1 and CDR2: SGHRS and YFSETQ.

V is TRBV15 and J is TRBJ2-4, with 10 positions matching TRBD2. Losses at the gene ends were 1 base for V and 8 bases for J; bases not matched to a gene: 2. This CDR3 has 14 residues. Germline assignment: CDR1 LNHNV and CDR2 YYDKDF (reference sequence). CDR3 loop: CATSRASGGDIQYF. The CDR3 DNA follows: TGTGCCACCAGCAGAGCTAGCGGGGGTGACATTCAGTACTTC.

The chain employs TRBV2 and TRBJ1-4; D remains unclear. Germline V gene sequence: CDR1 SNHLY, CDR2 FYNNEI. V was trimmed by 2 bases and J by 5 bases, leaving 6 bases between them. The CDR3 has 13 amino acids. The DNA of the CDR3 is TGTGCCAGCAGTGAACAGAAGAATGAAAAACTGTTTTTT. This encodes CASSEQKNEKLFF.

This clone ranks as medium-sized. This sequence joins TRBV27 and TRBJ2-3; D ambiguous. This CDR3 contains 15 residues. Germline values: CDR1 MNHEY, CDR2 SMNVEV (reference sequence). V dropped 2 bases and J dropped 1 base, with 10 bases sitting between them. CDR3 coding DNA: TGTGCCAGCAGTTTAGTGGTTGCGGGCACAGATACGCAGTATTTT. As protein: CASSLVVAGTDTQYF.

J is TRBJ1-5 and V is TRBV5-5; 9 positions match TRBD1. V dropped 3 bases and J dropped 7; count of bases not matched to a gene: 5. CDR3 length: 14 amino acids. The V gene's germline CDR1 is SGHKS and CDR2 YYEKEE (reference sequence). CDR3 residues: CASSSGTGNQPQHF. The CDR3 DNA follows: TGTGCCAGCAGCTCAGGGACAGGGAACCAGCCCCAGCATTTT.

The chain links TRBV19 to TRBJ2-2, with 7 positions matching TRBD1. There are 16 residues in the CDR3. The trim removed 6 bases at V and 4 bases at J, leaving 11 bases unmatched. CDR1 is LNHDA and CDR2 is SQIVND in the germline V gene (reference sequence). CDR3 in amino acids: CASSQAPDRITGELFF. In DNA form, the CDR3 reads TGTGCCAGTAGCCAAGCCCCGGACAGGATCACCGGGGAGCTGTTTTTT. Filled out from reference TRBV19 and TRBJ2-2, the complete variable domain reads DGGITQSPKYLFRKEGQNVTLSCEQNLNHDAMYWYRQDPGQGLRLIYYSQIVNDFQKGDIAEGYSVSREKKESFPLTVTSAQKNPTAFYLCASSQAPDRITGELFFGEGSRLTVL.

The chain uses TRBV7-7 and TRBJ2-1; perhaps TRBD1 as D (5 bases). Per germline, CDR1 SSHAT and CDR2 FNYEAQ (reference sequence). The CDR3 spans 13 residues. Trimming cost V 1 base and J 4 bases, with 5 bases left between them. In DNA, the CDR3 is TGTGCCAGCAGCTTAGACAGGTACAATGAGCAGTTCTTC. Translating gives CASSLDRYNEQFF.

This clone was seen just once. The chain recombines TRBV30 with TRBJ2-1, with D perhaps matching TRBD2 (6 bases). The CDR3 covers 14 residues. CDR1 and CDR2 (germline): GTSNPN, SVGIG (reference sequence). The V and J ends lost 0 bases and 8 bases respectively, with 14 bases between them. This CDR3 reads CAWSVRRGGDEQFF. The CDR3 coding sequence is TGTGCCTGGAGTGTGCGGAGGGGTGGCGATGAGCAGTTCTTC.

The CDR3 loop is CASRGQVIPVDTQYF. The CDR3, as DNA: TGCGCCAGCAGGGGACAGGTGATCCCGGTGGATACGCAGTATTTT. This chain links TRBV5-1 with TRBJ2-3; 8 nucleotides match TRBD1. V shed 5 bases and J 6 bases; nucleotides not matched to a gene: 11. Germline CDR1 is SGHRS and CDR2 is YFSETQ. The CDR3 runs to 15 residues.

The V and J genes are TRBV9 and TRBJ1-6; D may be TRBD1 (5 bases). The germline V and J ends were trimmed by 1 base and 7 bases, with 9 bases remaining between them. The CDR3 loop spans 14 amino acids. Germline V lookup: CDR1 SGDLS, CDR2 YYNGEE. This CDR3 reads CASSVPGSNSPLHF. The CDR3 nucleotides are TGTGCCAGCAGCGTACCAGGGTCCAATTCACCCCTCCACTTT.